This T cell receptor beta chain originates from a study of cytomegalovirus exposure and HLA in healthy donors. Primers: 60 Vbeta forward and 13 Jbeta reverse. The repertoire was sequenced with immunoSEQ multiplex PCR; TCRdb's copy has only in-frame clones and lacks some. The table lists more than 100,000 clones, approximately 87% of them singletons. Germline assignment: CDR1 SGHDT and CDR2 YYEEEE. The CDR3 is 18 amino acids. Between the trimmed V and J ends, which lost 3 bases and 0 bases, there was a span of 19 bases. Sequencing was performed on PBMCs. The sequence was obtained from a woman aged 30 to 39 in good health and CMV-seronegative. The rearrangement joins TRBV5-6 to TRBJ1-3; D is unclear. CDR3 residues: CASSWWIPGSFSGNTIYF. The CDR3 nucleotides read TGTGCCAGCAGCTGGTGGATCCCGGGATCCTTCTCTGGAAACACCATATATTTT.